The 3 T cell receptor beta chains below come from one sample, sequenced in a study of blood T cell repertoires in COVID-19. Profiling relied on immunoSEQ multiplex PCR, and the TCRdb table lists in-frame clones only, not all of them. Seen here are 200,000 to 250,000 clones, more than 85% observed once, and the top ten hold about a tenth. Sequencing used peripheral blood. These receptors all stem from a woman aged 45-60 years with COVID-19, enrolled during active disease.

In its sample, this clone was seen once. The chain joins TRBV6-6 to TRBJ2-5, with 12 bases fitting TRBD2. The germline V gene has CDR1 MNHNY and CDR2 SVGAGI (reference sequence). This CDR3 has 14 amino acids. The ends lost 10 bases at V and 5 bases at J; junction bases unmatched: 8. CDR3 in amino acids: CATRLAGVRETQYF. DNA of the CDR3: TGTGCCACCAGACTAGCGGGGGTTCGGGAGACCCAGTACTTC.

CDR3 amino acids: CASRRLGLNEQFF. The DNA of the CDR3 is TGTGCCAGCAGAAGACTTGGACTCAATGAGCAGTTCTTC. The rearrangement links TRBV6-5 to TRBJ2-1, with a possible D match to TRBD2 (5 bases). CDR3 size: 13 residues. Germline-derived CDR1 and CDR2 are MNHEY and SVGAGI. V dropped 6 bases and J dropped 6 bases, with 12 bases sitting between them.

The chain employs TRBV10-1 and TRBJ2-5, with D unresolved. Trimming stripped 0 bases from V and 8 bases from J, with 13 bases between. Germline V gene sequence: CDR1 WNHNN, CDR2 SYGVQD (reference sequence). This CDR3 is built from 14 residues. The CDR3 spells CASSESSGQLTQYF. The CDR3 DNA reads TGCGCCAGCAGTGAGTCAAGTGGGCAGTTAACCCAGTACTTC.